These T cell receptor beta chains were read from a single sample in a study of Graves' ophthalmopathy and Graves' hyperthyroidism. TCRdb analysed the multiplex PCR reads with MiXCR anew, one entry per CDR3 protein. The data show 340,000 or so distinct CDR3 sequences, roughly 16% seen once. Input material: peripheral blood. These receptors all stem from an adult man with Graves' ophthalmopathy. Both conserved end residues are part of each CDR3. D genes are given only for firm matches. Clone size is given for some rows only: seen once, a few or many times, or a class if the clone is expanded.

j_call d_call v_call clone_size cdr3_aa cdr3_nt
TRBJ2-7 - TRBV5-1 many CASSLDGARLSYEQYF TGCGCCAGCAGCTTGGACGGGGCTCGGCTCTCCTACGAGCAGTACTTC
TRBJ1-1 TRBD1 TRBV6-1 once CASRHGTAGSNTEAFF TGTGCCAGCAGACACGGGACAGCTGGATCGAACACTGAAGCTTTCTTT
TRBJ1-3 - TRBV5-1 many CASSPATVLDTIYF TGCGCCAGCAGCCCGGCGACAGTATTGGACACCATATATTTT
TRBJ1-1 - TRBV12-3/TRBV12-4 many CASSFPTIGTEAFF TGTGCCAGCAGTTTCCCGACTATTGGCACTGAAGCTTTCTTT
TRBJ1-2 - TRBV6-2/TRBV6-3 many CASSYSTGVYGYTF TGTGCCAGCAGTTATTCAACAGGAGTCTATGGCTACACCTTC
TRBJ2-6 TRBD2 TRBV6-1 - CASRRSGTGANVLTF TGTGCCAGCAGACGTAGCGGGACTGGGGCCAACGTCCTGACTTTC
TRBJ1-1 - TRBV10-3 many CAITGDTNTEAFF TGTGCCATTACTGGGGACACTAACACTGAAGCTTTCTTT
TRBJ1-1 - TRBV4-1 many CASSQASAGTEAFF TGCGCCAGCAGCCAAGCAAGCGCGGGGACTGAAGCTTTCTTT
TRBJ1-1 - TRBV10-3 many CAILQGRDTEAFF TGTGCCATCCTTCAGGGGAGGGACACTGAAGCTTTCTTT
TRBJ1-5 - TRBV30 many CAWGSKAGKGTDQPQHF TGTGCCTGGGGATCTAAGGCAGGGAAAGGTACCGATCAGCCCCAGCATTTT
TRBJ1-6 - TRBV13 many CASSQITGLGNSPLHF TGTGCCAGCAGCCAAATCACAGGGCTGGGTAATTCACCCCTCCACTTT
TRBJ2-5 TRBD2 TRBV28 many CASSPVAGIKQETQYF TGTGCCAGCAGCCCCGTAGCGGGGATAAAACAAGAGACCCAGTACTTC
TRBJ1-6 TRBD1 TRBV5-1 - CASSRGQANSPLHF TGCGCCAGCAGCCGGGGACAGGCGAACTCACCCCTCCACTTT
TRBJ2-5 - TRBV12-3/TRBV12-4 - CASTSRLEETQYF TGTGCCAGCACCTCAAGACTAGAGGAGACCCAGTACTTC
TRBJ2-2 TRBD1 TRBV15 many CATSVRDRVPGELFF TGTGCCACCAGCGTCCGGGACAGGGTCCCCGGGGAGCTGTTTTTT
TRBJ2-7 - TRBV30 many CAWRMGYEQYF TGTGCCTGGAGGATGGGATACGAGCAGTACTTC
TRBJ2-4 - TRBV12-3/TRBV12-4 many CASSLALGVRSWGNIQYF TGTGCCAGCAGTTTAGCGCTTGGCGTCCGGAGTTGGGGAAACATTCAGTACTTC
TRBJ2-2 - TRBV7-8 many CASSLKQGVNTGELFF TGTGCCAGCAGCTTAAAACAGGGAGTGAACACCGGGGAGCTGTTTTTT
TRBJ2-7 - TRBV6-1 many CASSEIGYEQYF TGTGCCAGCAGTGAAATAGGTTACGAGCAGTACTTC
TRBJ1-5 TRBD1 TRBV6-1 many CASSGGGTDNQPQHF TGTGCCAGCAGTGGTGGAGGGACAGACAATCAGCCCCAGCATTTT
TRBJ2-5 - TRBV6-1 many CASSATRWETQYF TGTGCCAGCAGTGCGACTAGATGGGAGACCCAGTACTTC
TRBJ1-3 TRBD1 TRBV3-1 many CASSQGFGTGSGNTIYF TGTGCCAGCAGCCAAGGGTTCGGGACAGGCTCTGGAAACACCATATATTTT
TRBJ2-2 - TRBV3-1 - CASRIAETSTGELFF TGTGCCAGCAGAATAGCGGAGACGAGCACCGGGGAGCTGTTTTTT
TRBJ1-2 - TRBV12-3/TRBV12-4 - CASSRPWPRNGYTF TGTGCCAGCAGCCGCCCGTGGCCCCGCAACGGCTACACCTTC